This T cell receptor (beta chain) was captured in a study of T cells in Graves' hyperthyroidism and ophthalmopathy (dated 2019 in TCRdb). A note on the overall study: To identify distinguishing TCR V-J signatures, a discovery cohort of 90 to 100 patients was used, comprising approximately 40 with Graves' ophthalmopathy and approximately 57 with stable Graves' hyperthyroidism. Prospective prediction of ophthalmopathy was tested in an independent validation cohort of some 19 hyperthyroidism patients and 17 patients who later progressed to ophthalmopathy. The 100 discovery patients were randomly split 7:3 into training and test sets. In addition, the study compared T-cell repertoires in thyroid tissue and in blood from roughly six Graves' hyperthyroidism patients. Following sampling, methimazole starting at 30 mg daily was given to hyperthyroidism patients, and high-dose intravenous methylprednisolone was given to ophthalmopathy patients. The paper describes TCR Vbeta CDR3 sequencing of 140 or so peripheral blood samples, made up of roughly 40 ophthalmopathy patients, 70 to 75 hyperthyroidism patients and about 17 progressor patients. Study-wide findings and limitations: In validation, the model predicted progression to ophthalmopathy a median of roughly 6.5 months before onset, with approximately 71% sensitivity and nearly 75% specificity. Most expanded thyroid clonotypes (frequency above 0.001) were also found in blood, which suggests that blood repertoires may mirror thyroid immune responses. A 13 V-J signature model separated ophthalmopathy from stable hyperthyroidism, with over 85% sensitivity and approximately 81% specificity in cross-validation and 80%/75% in testing. No statistical method was used to set the sample size in advance, and investigators knew the group allocation.

Remarks on this clonotype: Its antigen remains unidentified. No base-level quality is on record; no much larger clone is a single base apart.

CDR1 KGHSH and CDR2 LQKENI are derived from the germline V gene. Cut back by 6 bases and 0 bases, the V and J ends lie 11 bases apart. The CDR3 covers 14 residues, taking in both the cysteine and the phenylalanine. Of the read, only the CDR3 DNA is kept; its 42 bases are in frame from base 1. The TCR beta CDR3 regions were amplified from the RNA transcripts. The TCR CDR3 was subjected to a first round of RT-PCR using the HTBI primer set and the Qiagen OneStep RT-PCR kit. Libraries were constructed in a second round of multiplex PCR, after which size selection and purification were performed. Sequencing of the libraries was done on an Illumina HiSeq2000 using paired-end 100 bp reads. On the study's bioinformatics: SOAPnuke was used to process the raw data, with reads discarded if the reads contained adapters or uncalled bases, had a mean Phred below 15, or lacked an exact constant-primer or identifier match. High-quality paired reads were merged with COPE v1.2.5, and unique nucleotide sequences were defined as clonotypes. MiTCR v1.1 was used to align the clonotypes against IMGT TRBV, TRBD and TRBJ reference segments. Analysis was restricted to V-J combinations with a frequency above 0.0001, which covered 98% to 99.2% of repertoires. The TCS score was defined as F50 (clonal expansion) divided by E x V (chaos), with BLOSUM62-based TCRdist calculated between CDR3 peptides within each V-J. Welch's t-statistics and random forest reduced fewer than 550 V-J features to 13, which were used in a naive Bayes classifier (R e1071). The similarity between thyroid and blood repertoires was quantified using the Morisita-Horn index. TCRdb reran the public reads through fastp at Q25 and MiXCR, keeping productive beta chains. When rows share a CDR3 protein, they turn into one entry using the most common DNA and genes. It is TCRdb's table, rather than the study itself, that gives the V and J calls and clone size. The sample has fewer than 650,000 distinct CDR3 sequences on record, around 43% of them singletons. Of the sample, about two fifths falls within the top ten clones.

Patients with uncontrolled infections, other autoimmune diseases, pregnancy or lactation were excluded. Clinical symptoms, serum thyroxine and TRAb, thyroid ultrasound, and orbital computed tomography formed the basis for the diagnoses. Total RNA was extracted using Trizol reagent, and RNA quality was assessed on an Agilent 2100 Bioanalyzer. The specimen sequenced was peripheral blood or thyroid tissue (not recorded which). The sequence was obtained from an adult woman with Graves' disease, either hyperthyroidism or ophthalmopathy (not recorded which). The chain couples TRBV18 to TRBJ1-1; TRBD1 might be the D gene, on 6 matching bases. The bases read TGTGCCAGCTCCCCAGGGGTTGTGAACACTGAAGCTTTCTTT. The resulting protein is CASSPGVVNTEAFF.